This T cell receptor beta chain derives from a study of cytomegalovirus exposure and HLA in healthy donors. Study-wide points: Upon later analysis, HLA-associated TCR beta chains proved more clonally expanded than other, equally common chains. Researchers had no immune exposure information except CMV serostatus available.

Germline CDR1 is SGHAT and CDR2 is FQNNGV. The CDR3 totals 15 residues. Trimming cost V 5 bases and J 3 bases; bases outside gene matches: 10. In regard to this clone: Its specificity is not known.

The study ran its PCR with 60 Vbeta and 13 Jbeta primers. TCRdb keeps only in-frame clones here, not all; method: immunoSEQ multiplex PCR. The sample includes 70,000 or so clones. The TCR comes from a female donor in good health and CMV-seropositive. Sequencing was done on a sample of PBMCs. The chain has TRBV11-2 and TRBJ2-7; TRBD1 matches 7 bases. The CDR3 DNA reads TGTGCCAGCAGCCCACCGGGACAGAGACTCTACGAGCAGTACTTC. Encoded protein: CASSPPGQRLYEQYF.